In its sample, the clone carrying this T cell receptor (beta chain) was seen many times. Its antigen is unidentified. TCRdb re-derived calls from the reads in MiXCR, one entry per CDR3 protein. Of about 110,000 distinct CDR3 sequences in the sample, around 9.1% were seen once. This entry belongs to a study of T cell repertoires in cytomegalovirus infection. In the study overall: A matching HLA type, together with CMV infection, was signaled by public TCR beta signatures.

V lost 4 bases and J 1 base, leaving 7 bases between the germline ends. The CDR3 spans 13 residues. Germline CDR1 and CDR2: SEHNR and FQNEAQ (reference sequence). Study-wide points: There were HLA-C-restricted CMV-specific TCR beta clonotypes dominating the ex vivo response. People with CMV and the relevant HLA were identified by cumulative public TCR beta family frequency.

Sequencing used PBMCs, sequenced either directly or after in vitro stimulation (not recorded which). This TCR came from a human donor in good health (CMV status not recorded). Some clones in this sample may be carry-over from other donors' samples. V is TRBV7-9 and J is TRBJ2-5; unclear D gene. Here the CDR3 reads CASSSSGQETQYF. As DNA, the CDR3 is TGTGCCAGCAGCTCCTCGGGCCAAGAGACCCAGTACTTC. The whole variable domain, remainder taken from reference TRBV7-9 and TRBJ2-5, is DTGVSQNPRHKITKRGQNVTFRCDPISEHNRLYWYRQTLGQGPEFLTYFQNEAQLEKSRLLSDRFSAERPKGSFSTLEIQRTEQGDSAMYLCASSSSGQETQYFGPGTRLLVL.